These 15 T cell receptor beta chains share one sample of origin, sequenced in a study of beta chain features in type 1 diabetes. General study results and limits: Moderate but significant shortening of TCRB CDR3s was recorded in all four CD4+ subsets from Type 1 diabetes patients.

These receptors lack a known antigen. The sequenced template was cDNA made from the entire isolated RNA. TCRdb's table, derived via immunoSEQ multiplex PCR, lists solely in-frame clones and lacks some. The sample includes approximately 150,000 clones, about 13% of them seen just once. The sequenced sample was central memory CD4+ T cells from blood. All receptors derive from a man between 18 and 29 years old with type 1 diabetes.

The chain uses TRBV11-3 and TRBJ1-2, with D possibly TRBD1 on 5 matching bases. Germline V gives CDR1 SGHNT, CDR2 YENEEA. This CDR3 is built from 13 residues. V lost 1 base to trimming and J lost 3 bases, with 6 bases between them. In DNA form, the CDR3 reads TGTGCCAGCAGCTTAGCACAGGACTATGGCTACACCTTC. Its protein is CASSLAQDYGYTF.

The chain is built from TRBV9 and TRBJ2-5; 8 bases align to TRBD2. The CDR3 consists of 16 residues. Germline assignment: CDR1 SGDLS and CDR2 YYNGEE. Trimming at V came to 0 bases and at J to 6 bases, leaving 10 bases not matched to a gene. The CDR3 nucleotides read TGTGCCAGCAGCGTAGAAAGAACGGGGGGGCCGCAGACCCAGTACTTC. It specifies CASSVERTGGPQTQYF.

This clone was counted only a few times. This chain joins TRBV4-2 and TRBJ1-1, with D perhaps matching TRBD1 (5 bases). Trimming took off 0 bases at V and 11 bases at J, with 16 bases between the two ends. This CDR3 is 14 amino acids long. Germline assignment: CDR1 LGHNA and CDR2 YNFKEQ. CDR3 sequence (DNA): TGTGCCAGCAGCCAAGAAGAAGCGGCCCGGGGGGCTTTCTTT. It is translated as CASSQEEAARGAFF.

The chain employs TRBV5-1 and TRBJ1-4; D may be TRBD1 (6 bases). Trimming left V 6 bases short and J 3 bases short, with 24 bases between. The V gene's germline CDR1 is SGHRS and CDR2 YFSETQ. CDR3 size: 18 residues. The CDR3 sequence: CASTLRGSSGASNEKLFF. The CDR3 DNA reads as TGCGCCAGCACCCTACGAGGTAGCTCAGGGGCTTCTAATGAAAAACTGTTTTTT.

Many counts were recorded for this clone. The chain recombines TRBV28 with TRBJ1-4; 7 bases map to TRBD1. From germline, CDR1 is MDHEN and CDR2 SYDVKM. The CDR3 is 15 residues long. The ends lost 5 bases at V and 4 bases at J; junction bases unmatched: 7. The CDR3 sequence: CASSGQDRLNEKLFF. The CDR3 nucleotides are TGTGCCAGCAGTGGCCAGGACAGGCTTAATGAAAAACTGTTTTTT.

This clone showed up just a few times. V and J are TRBV6-5 and TRBJ2-3; perhaps TRBD2 as D (6 bases). CDR1 and CDR2 from the germline V gene are MNHEY and SVGAGI. CDR3 length equals 15 residues. V lost 2 bases and J 5 bases, leaving 14 bases between the germline ends. CDR3 DNA sequence: TGTGCCAGCAGTTACGATGCGGGGTCACAAGATACGCAGTATTTT. Translated: CASSYDAGSQDTQYF.

The chain carries TRBV29-1 and TRBJ2-3; D gene ambiguous. Germline values: CDR1 SQVTM, CDR2 ANQGSEA. This CDR3 region has 15 residues. V lost 4 bases to trimming and J lost 0 bases, with 14 bases between them. The CDR3 DNA reads TGCAGCGTTGTACCCGGTGACTTTAGCACAGATACGCAGTATTTT. Amino acids: CSVVPGDFSTDTQYF.

This clone was counted between two and nine times. J is TRBJ1-1 and V is TRBV28; D is undetermined. This CDR3 contains 14 residues. Per germline, CDR1 MDHEN and CDR2 SYDVKM. The V and J ends lost 6 bases and 1 base respectively, with 12 bases between them. The CDR3 region is CASRGGTRNTEAFF. The CDR3 coding sequence is TGTGCCAGCAGGGGAGGCACCAGGAACACTGAAGCTTTCTTT.

The genes are TRBV18 and TRBJ1-6; 11 bases are shared with TRBD1. From germline, CDR1 is KGHSH and CDR2 LQKENI. This CDR3 is built from 15 residues. Trimming removed 3 bases from V and 9 bases from J; junction bases left unmatched: 4. CDR3 DNA sequence: TGTGCCAGCTCACCGGCGGGACAGGGGGTTTCACCCCTCCACTTT. As protein: CASSPAGQGVSPLHF.

Only a few counts were recorded for this clone. The chain combines TRBV7-6 with TRBJ2-3; unclear D gene. The CDR3 loop spans 11 amino acids. V lost 1 base and J 7 bases, leaving 3 bases between the germline ends. Germline CDR1 and CDR2: SGHVS and FNYEAQ. CDR3 coding DNA: TGTGCCAGCAGCTTAGAGAATACGCAGTATTTT. It codes for CASSLENTQYF. The full variable domain, completed using reference TRBV7-6 and TRBJ2-3, is GAGVSQSPRYKVTKRGQDVALRCDPISGHVSLYWYRQALGQGPEFLTYFNYEAQQDKSGLPNDRFSAERPEGSISTLTIQRTEQRDSAMYRCASSLENTQYFGPGTRLTVL.

This clone was detected only a few times. The chain carries TRBV6-5 and TRBJ2-7; TRBD1 or TRBD2 may be the D gene (5 bases each). The CDR3 is 13 amino acids. The germline V gene encodes CDR1 MNHEY and CDR2 SVGAGI. The V end was cut by 6 bases, the J end by 4 bases, with 13 bases between. The CDR3 region is CASRSGPNYEQYF. The CDR3 region has the DNA TGTGCCAGCAGATCGGGACCGAATTACGAGCAGTACTTC.

This clone showed up many times. The CDR3 loop is CASSLVYTQYF. CDR3 in DNA: TGTGCCAGCAGCTTAGTGTATACGCAGTATTTT. V is TRBV7-2 and J is TRBJ2-3; D gene unclear. This CDR3 is built from 11 residues. The germline gives CDR1 SGHTA, CDR2 FQGNSA. With 1 base removed from V and 7 bases from J, the gap between germline ends came to 3 bases.

The V gene is TRBV30, the J gene TRBJ1-2, with D maybe TRBD1 (5 bases). CDR1 is GTSNPN and CDR2 is SVGIG in the germline V gene (reference sequence). CDR3 length equals 12 residues. The V end lost 3 bases, the J end lost 8 bases, and 13 bases lay between the germline ends. The CDR3 nucleotides read TGTGCCTGGAGCCCTGGGACGGGCGGCTACACCTTC. It specifies CAWSPGTGGYTF.

This clone appeared a single time. This likely reflects a read error, since a far larger clone is one base away. The sample holds other DNA sequences that translate to the same CDR3. The chain is built from TRBV9 and TRBJ1-1, with a tentative D call TRBD1 (5 bases). Germline loops: CDR1 SGDLS, CDR2 YYNGEE. This CDR3 has 17 residues. The CDR3 region is CASSVATWSEAGTEAFF. CDR3 sequence (DNA): TGTGCCAGCAGCGTAGCTACTTGGTCGGAGGCAGGGACCGAAGCGTTCTTT.

V gene TRBV1 combines with J gene TRBJ1-4; the table's D gene call, TRBD1, was not cross checked with the DNA. TRBV1 is listed as a pseudogene. There are 16 residues in the CDR3. CDR3 nucleotide sequence: TGCACCAGCAGCCCCGTTAGGGGACAGAATAGGGAAAAACTGTTTTTT. As protein: CTSSPVRGQNREKLFF.